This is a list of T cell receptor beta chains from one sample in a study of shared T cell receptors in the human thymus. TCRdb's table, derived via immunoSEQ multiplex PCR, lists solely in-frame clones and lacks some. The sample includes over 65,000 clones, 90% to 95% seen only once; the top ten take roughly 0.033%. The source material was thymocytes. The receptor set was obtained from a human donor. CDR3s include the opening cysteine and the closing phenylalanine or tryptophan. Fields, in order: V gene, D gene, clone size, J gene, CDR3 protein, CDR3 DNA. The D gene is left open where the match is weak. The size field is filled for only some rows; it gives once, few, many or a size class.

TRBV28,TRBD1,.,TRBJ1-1,CASSDHRGGRAFF,TGTGCCAGCAGTGATCACAGGGGAGGGAGAGCTTTCTTT
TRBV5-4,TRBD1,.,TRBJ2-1,CASSFRQGLIRYNEQFF,TGTGCCAGCAGCTTTCGACAGGGGTTAATAAGGTACAATGAGCAGTTCTTC
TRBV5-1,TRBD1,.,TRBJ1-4,CASSFRDRNEKLFF,TGCGCCAGCAGCTTCCGGGACAGGAATGAAAAACTGTTTTTT
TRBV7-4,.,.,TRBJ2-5,CASSSDKEETQYF,TGTGCCAGCAGCTCCGACAAAGAAGAGACCCAGTACTTC
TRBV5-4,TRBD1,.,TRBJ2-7,CASSYTGTGDYEQYF,TGTGCCAGCAGCTACACCGGGACAGGTGACTACGAGCAGTACTTC
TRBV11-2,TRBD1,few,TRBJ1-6,CASSSRTGLDSPLHF,TGTGCCAGCAGCTCCCGGACAGGATTGGATTCACCCCTCCACTTT
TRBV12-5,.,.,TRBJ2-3,CASGLVGLGSRDTQYF,TGTGCTAGTGGTTTGGTAGGCTTGGGTTCCAGAGATACGCAGTATTTT
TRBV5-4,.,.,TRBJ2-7,CASTRAGTNYEQYF,TGTGCCAGCACCCGAGCGGGGACAAACTACGAGCAGTACTTC
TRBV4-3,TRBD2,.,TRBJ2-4,CASSQDILAGALAKNIQYF,TGCGCCAGCAGCCAAGATATTCTAGCGGGGGCGTTAGCCAAAAACATTCAGTACTTC
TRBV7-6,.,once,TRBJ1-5,CASSLDSNQPQHF,TGTGCCAGCAGCTTAGACAGTAATCAGCCCCAGCATTTT
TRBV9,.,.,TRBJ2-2,CASSVVGLEGTGELFF,TGTGCCAGCAGCGTAGTCGGATTGGAGGGAACCGGGGAGCTGTTTTTT
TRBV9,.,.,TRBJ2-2,CASSVAGAGANTGELFF,TGTGCCAGCAGCGTAGCTGGTGCAGGGGCGAACACCGGGGAGCTGTTTTTT
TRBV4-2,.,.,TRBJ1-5,CASSPQGTGNQPQHF,TGTGCCAGCAGCCCCCAGGGCACAGGGAATCAGCCCCAGCATTTT
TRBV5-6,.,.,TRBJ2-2,CASSWTGTTGELFF,TGTGCCAGCAGCTGGACGGGTACTACAGGGGAGCTGTTTTTT
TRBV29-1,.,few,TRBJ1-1,CSVEDHSSPGF,TGCAGCGTTGAAGATCATTCCAGCCCTGGCTTT
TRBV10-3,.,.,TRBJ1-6,CAISETVRAGEGYNSPLHF,TGTGCCATCAGTGAGACTGTGAGGGCAGGGGAAGGCTATAATTCACCCCTCCACTTT
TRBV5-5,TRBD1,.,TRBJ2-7,CASSLVQGATYEQYF,TGTGCCAGCAGCTTGGTGCAGGGGGCGACCTACGAGCAGTACTTC
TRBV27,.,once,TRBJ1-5,CASRSGTGESNQPQHF,TGTGCCAGCAGATCCGGGACTGGGGAAAGCAATCAGCCCCAGCATTTT
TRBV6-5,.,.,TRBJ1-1,CASSYFWGSKSEAFF,TGTGCCAGCAGTTACTTTTGGGGGAGCAAATCTGAAGCTTTCTTT
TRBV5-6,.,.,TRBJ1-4,CASSLFRGSREKLFF,TGTGCCAGCAGCTTGTTTAGAGGATCGCGGGAAAAACTGTTTTTT
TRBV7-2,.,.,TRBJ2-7,CASSRKPGAYEQYF,TGTGCCAGCAGCCGAAAGCCGGGAGCCTACGAGCAGTACTTC
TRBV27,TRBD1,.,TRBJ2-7,CASKDRGHRPHYEQYF,TGTGCCAGCAAGGACAGGGGGCACCGACCCCATTACGAGCAGTACTTC
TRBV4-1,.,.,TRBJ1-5,CASSHRVAGTEQPQHF,TGCGCCAGCAGCCATCGCGTAGCAGGGACGGAGCAGCCCCAGCATTTT
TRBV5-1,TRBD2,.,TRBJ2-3,CASSLALAGGDTDTQYF,TGCGCCAGCAGCTTGGCACTAGCGGGGGGGGACACAGATACGCAGTATTTT
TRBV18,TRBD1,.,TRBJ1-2,CASSPSGGQVSNYGYTF,TGTGCCAGCTCACCAAGTGGTGGACAGGTCTCTAACTATGGCTACACCTTC
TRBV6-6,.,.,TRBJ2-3,CASSYAGNAPTDTQYF,TGTGCCAGCAGTTACGCCGGGAATGCCCCCACAGATACGCAGTATTTT
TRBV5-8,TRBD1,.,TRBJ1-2,CASSLLGGGYTF,TGTGCCAGCAGCTTGTTAGGGGGCGGCTACACCTTC
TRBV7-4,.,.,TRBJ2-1,CASGSERFGNEQFF,TGTGCCAGCGGCAGCGAGCGGTTTGGCAATGAGCAGTTCTTC
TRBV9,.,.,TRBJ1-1,CASSVGGTGYNTEAFF,TGTGCCAGCAGCGTAGGGGGTACAGGGTATAACACTGAAGCTTTCTTT
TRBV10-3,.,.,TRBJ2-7,CAISESIPPLRGGRYEQYF,TGTGCCATCAGTGAGTCGATCCCCCCCTTACGAGGAGGGCGCTACGAGCAGTACTTC
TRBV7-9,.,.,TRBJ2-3,CASSSGQRDTQYF,TGTGCCAGCAGCTCAGGACAGAGGGATACGCAGTATTTT
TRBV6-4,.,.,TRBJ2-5,CASMGGGQGSSETQYF,TGTGCCAGCATGGGTGGAGGTCAAGGTTCTTCGGAGACCCAGTACTTC
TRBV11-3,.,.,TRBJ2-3,CASSPGGGPTDTQYF,TGTGCCAGCAGCCCCGGAGGGGGTCCCACAGATACGCAGTATTTT
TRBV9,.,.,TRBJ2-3,CATGKGGARDTQYF,TGTGCCACCGGTAAGGGGGGGGCCCGGGATACGCAGTATTTT
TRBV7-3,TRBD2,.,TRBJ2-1,CASSLGTSGGYNEQFF,TGTGCCAGCAGCTTAGGGACTAGCGGGGGATACAATGAGCAGTTCTTC
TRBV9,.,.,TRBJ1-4,CASSPRTEGGEKLFF,TGTGCCAGCAGCCCACGGACAGAGGGGGGTGAAAAACTGTTTTTT
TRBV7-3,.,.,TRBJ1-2,CASSPQGDKPNYGYTF,TGTGCCAGCAGCCCCCAGGGCGACAAACCTAACTATGGCTACACCTTC
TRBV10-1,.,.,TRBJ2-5,CASSQGGSGPLQETQYF,TGCGCCAGCAGCCAGGGAGGATCTGGGCCCCTCCAAGAGACCCAGTACTTC
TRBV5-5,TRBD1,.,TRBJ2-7,CASPLGQGAVGEQYF,TGTGCCAGCCCGCTTGGACAGGGGGCTGTCGGGGAGCAGTACTTC